Below are 9 T cell receptor beta chains sequenced from a single sample in a study of blood T cell repertoires in COVID-19. Some clones are missing from TCRdb's copy, which holds only in-frame ones; the method was immunoSEQ multiplex PCR. This repertoire shows 200,000 or so clones, roughly 80% found once; its top ten account for around 10%. What was sequenced was peripheral blood. These receptors all come from a woman older than 75 with COVID-19, enrolled during active disease.

In nucleotides, the CDR3 is TGTGCCAGCAGCTCCCAGTTAGGCAGGGGGCAATTCGAGCAGTACTTC. It translates to CASSSQLGRGQFEQYF. The chain couples TRBV7-9 to TRBJ2-7; 8 bases align to TRBD1. Trimming removed 4 bases from V and 6 bases from J; junction bases left unmatched: 14. Looked up from germline, CDR1 is SEHNR and CDR2 is FQNEAQ (reference sequence). This CDR3 has 16 residues.

The V and J genes are TRBV5-1 and TRBJ2-3; 9 bases map to TRBD2. V gave up 6 bases and J gave up 2 bases; unmatched junction bases: 7. Germline CDR1 is SGHRS and CDR2 is YFSETQ. CDR3 length equals 15 residues. The CDR3 is CASTDSGRITDTQYF. The DNA of the CDR3 is TGCGCCAGCACCGATAGCGGGAGAATCACAGATACGCAGTATTTT.

The gene calls are TRBV18 and TRBJ2-1; 9 bases are shared with TRBD1. V shed 3 bases and J 6 bases; nucleotides not matched to a gene: 6. The CDR3 loop spans 15 amino acids. Germline CDR1 is KGHSH and CDR2 is LQKENI. The CDR3 sequence is CASSPRDREGNEQFF. As DNA, the CDR3 is TGTGCCAGCTCACCGCGGGACAGGGAGGGCAATGAGCAGTTCTTC.

V and J are TRBV6-2 or TRBV6-3 and TRBJ2-5, with 13 bases lining up with TRBD2. CDR1 and CDR2 from the germline V gene are MNHEY and SVGEGT. The CDR3 contains 18 residues. The V gene end was trimmed by 4 bases and the J gene end by 2 bases; junction bases not matched to a gene: 10. The CDR3 coding sequence is TGTGCCAGCAGTTTCCCCCCTCGGACTAGCGGGGGACAAGAGACCCAGTACTTC. Amino acids: CASSFPPRTSGGQETQYF.

J is TRBJ2-1 and V is TRBV7-6; 8 nucleotides line up with TRBD1. The germline CDR1 and CDR2 sequences are SGHVS and FNYEAQ. V was clipped by 3 bases and J by 3 bases; unmatched bases: 7. The CDR3 has 16 residues. The CDR3 sequence: CASSFSRDRFYNEQFF. The CDR3, as DNA: TGTGCCAGCAGCTTCTCTCGGGACAGGTTCTACAATGAGCAGTTCTTC. Complete variable domain (other parts from reference TRBV7-6 and TRBJ2-1): GAGVSQSPRYKVTKRGQDVALRCDPISGHVSLYWYRQALGQGPEFLTYFNYEAQQDKSGLPNDRFSAERPEGSISTLTIQRTEQRDSAMYRCASSFSRDRFYNEQFFGPGTRLTVL.

The chain is built from TRBV4-3 and TRBJ2-3; D is uncertain. CDR1 is LGHNA and CDR2 is YSLEER in the germline V gene. This CDR3 comprises 14 residues. Trimming pared 0 bases from V and 1 base from J, leaving 5 bases between. The DNA for the CDR3 is TGCGCCAGCAGCCAAGAGGCAGGCACAGATACGCAGTATTTT. Encoded protein: CASSQEAGTDTQYF.

V usage is TRBV20-1 and J usage is TRBJ1-5; a weak D match, TRBD1 (6 bases). The CDR3 totals 16 residues. From germline, CDR1 is DFQATT and CDR2 SNEGSKA (reference sequence). The V end lost 3 bases, the J end lost 0 bases, and 15 bases lay between the germline ends. Here the CDR3 reads CSASGWTAYSNQPQHF. Written as DNA, the CDR3 is TGCAGTGCTAGTGGGTGGACAGCTTATAGCAATCAGCCCCAGCATTTT.

V usage is TRBV4-1 and J usage is TRBJ1-1, with D unclear. The germline V and J ends were trimmed by 1 base and 0 bases, with 12 bases remaining between them. This CDR3 has 16 residues. Germline lookup yields CDR1 MGHRA and CDR2 YSYEKL. The CDR3 bases are TGCGCCAGCAGCCAAGCGCACATCATCATGAACACTGAAGCTTTCTTT. Translation gives CASSQAHIIMNTEAFF.

This clone showed up just once. The chain recombines TRBV7-8 with TRBJ2-4; D gene uncertain. Trimming took 2 bases from V and 4 from J, leaving 3 bases between them. The CDR3 is 12 residues long. CDR1 and CDR2 from the germline V gene are SGHVS and FQNEAQ. The CDR3 region has the DNA TGTGCCAGCAGCTTATCAAAAAACATTCAGTACTTC. This codes for CASSLSKNIQYF.